Listed below are T cell receptor beta chains from one sample, sequenced in a study of blood T cell repertoires in COVID-19. Clones were sequenced by immunoSEQ multiplex PCR, and TCRdb holds only the in-frame ones, with some missing. The sample lists approximately 330,000 clones, 87% occurring once. Sequences were obtained from peripheral blood. Receptors were obtained from a man aged 25 to 45 with COVID-19, enrolled during active disease. Both conserved end residues are trimmed from each CDR3.

CDR3 protein	V gene	J gene
ASSAGQLKETQY	TRBV19	TRBJ2-5
ASSQGRNTGELF	TRBV5-1	TRBJ2-2
ASSLWLAYEQY	TRBV5-4	TRBJ2-7
ASSLAGGLADTQY	TRBV7-2	TRBJ2-3
AISEPDRARGYEQY	TRBV10-3	TRBJ2-7
ASSLEVGGAKNIQY	TRBV7-9	TRBJ2-4
ASRDRGNQPQH	TRBV19	TRBJ1-5
ASSIRQSSGANVLT	TRBV6-2/TRBV6-3	TRBJ2-6
ASRTRRVSEKLF	TRBV28	TRBJ1-4
ASSLRAREGRSGEQF	TRBV5-8	TRBJ2-1
ASSNPPPGQGATGELF	TRBV18	TRBJ2-2
SVDRDTTGELF	TRBV29-1	TRBJ2-2